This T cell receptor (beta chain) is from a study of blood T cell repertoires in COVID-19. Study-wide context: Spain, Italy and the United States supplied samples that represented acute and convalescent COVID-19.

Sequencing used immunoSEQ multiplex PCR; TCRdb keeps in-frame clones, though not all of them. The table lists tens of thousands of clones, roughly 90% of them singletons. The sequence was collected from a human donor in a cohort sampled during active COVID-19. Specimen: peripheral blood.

CDR3 in amino acids: CARRTRPGSPLHF. Here the CDR3 DNA reads TGTGCCAGGCGGACCCGGCCAGGGTCACCCCTCCACTTT. The V gene is TRBV2, the J gene TRBJ1-6; D is perhaps TRBD1 (5 bases). The CDR3 runs to 13 residues. The V gene lost 9 bases and the J gene lost 10 bases, with 16 bases spanning the gap. Per germline, CDR1 SNHLY and CDR2 FYNNEI.